The next 11 T cell receptor beta chains were all read from a single sample in a study of blood T cell repertoires in COVID-19. Only in-frame clones appear in the TCRdb table, and some are missing; sequencing was by immunoSEQ multiplex PCR. The table records some 64,000 clones, more than 75% of them present only once. Sequencing was done on a sample of peripheral blood. The receptor set was obtained from a man aged 55-75 years with COVID-19, enrolled during active disease.

This clone has a handful of counts. The J gene is TRBJ2-7, the V gene TRBV9, with 8 bases lining up with TRBD2. With 0 bases clipped from V and 6 bases from J, the junction kept 8 bases outside the gene matches. The CDR3 is made up of 15 amino acids. Germline V gene data show CDR1 as SGDLS and CDR2 as YYNGEE. The CDR3 is CASSVGVSGDFEQYF. DNA for the CDR3: TGTGCCAGCAGCGTAGGCGTTAGCGGGGATTTCGAGCAGTACTTC.

This sequence joins TRBV27 and TRBJ1-6, with D tentatively TRBD1 (6 bases). This CDR3 contains 13 residues. The V and J ends lost 5 bases and 10 bases respectively, with 12 bases between them. Germline values: CDR1 MNHEY, CDR2 SMNVEV (reference sequence). CDR3 DNA sequence: TGTGCCAGCAGTACCCAGGGGAGCTCACCCCTCCACTTT. This codes for CASSTQGSSPLHF.

The V call is TRBV6-5, the J call TRBJ1-2; 8 nucleotides align to TRBD1. V gave up 7 bases and J gave up 1 base; unmatched junction bases: 5. Germline values: CDR1 MNHEY, CDR2 SVGAGI. This CDR3 comprises 14 residues. Here the CDR3 DNA reads TGTGCCAGCATGGACAGGGCTATTAACTATGGCTACACCTTC. Translated, it gives CASMDRAINYGYTF.

The V gene is TRBV11-2, the J gene TRBJ1-3; D remains ambiguous. The CDR3 is made up of 14 amino acids. Trimming took 3 bases from V and 4 from J, leaving 10 bases between them. Germline assignment: CDR1 SGHAT and CDR2 FQNNGV. CDR3 DNA: TGTGCCAGCAGCTTGGCGGGATCGGGAAACACCATATATTTT. This sequence encodes CASSLAGSGNTIYF.

CDR3 DNA: TGTGCCAGCAGTGACCTCCTAGCGGGAGAGAATTGGTACGAGCAGTACTTC. Residues: CASSDLLAGENWYEQYF. V is TRBV2 and J is TRBJ2-7, with 10 bases aligning to TRBD2. CDR3 size: 17 residues. Germline trimming cut 3 bases from V and 4 bases from J; bases unmatched to any gene: 12. Germline-derived CDR1 and CDR2 are SNHLY and FYNNEI.

This clone was seen more than once but under ten times. The chain has TRBV6-5 and TRBJ1-2; the D gene is possibly TRBD1 (5 bases). The CDR3 has 12 amino acids. V lost 6 bases, J lost 7 bases, and 12 bases lay in between. Germline V lookup: CDR1 MNHEY, CDR2 SVGAGI. CDR3 nucleotides: TGTGCCAGCAGCGGATATCAGGGTGGCTACACCTTC. It encodes CASSGYQGGYTF.

This clone appeared once. V usage is TRBV3-1 (or the pseudogene TRBV3-2) and J usage is TRBJ2-3; D may be TRBD2 (5 bases). The germline V gene encodes CDR1 LGHDT and CDR2 YNNKEL (reference sequence). V was trimmed by 10 bases and J by 0 bases, leaving 17 bases between them. The CDR3 has 15 residues. Here the CDR3 DNA reads TGTGCCACCAAAGAAAGAAGGACTAGCACAGATACGCAGTATTTT. It yields the protein CATKERRTSTDTQYF.

J is TRBJ2-5 and V is TRBV4-2; no clear D. Germline CDR1 LGHNA, CDR2 YNFKEQ. Trimming removed 1 base at V and 4 bases at J, with 7 bases between. This CDR3 contains 13 residues. The chain's CDR3 is CASSQVSLETQYF. The CDR3 DNA reads TGTGCCAGCAGCCAAGTAAGCCTAGAGACCCAGTACTTC.

This clone came up a few times. The V and J genes are TRBV19 and TRBJ2-6; a possible D gene is TRBD1 (6 bases). The CDR3 contains 15 residues. Germline assignment: CDR1 LNHDA and CDR2 SQIVND (reference sequence). V shed 5 bases and J shed 2 bases, with 10 bases lying between them. CDR3 residues: CASSPGETGANVLTF. CDR3 sequence (DNA): TGTGCCAGTAGTCCAGGGGAAACTGGGGCCAACGTCCTGACTTTC.

In its sample, this clone is medium-sized. This sequence joins TRBV5-6 and TRBJ2-7, with 7 bases matching TRBD2. With V trimmed by 3 bases and J by 0 bases, 3 bases remained unmatched. CDR1 and CDR2 from the germline V gene are SGHDT and YYEEEE. The CDR3 sequence is 14 residues long. DNA of the CDR3: TGTGCCAGCAGCTCGGGACTAAGCTCCTACGAGCAGTACTTC. Translation gives CASSSGLSSYEQYF.

The rearrangement links TRBV2 to TRBJ1-6; 9 bases fit TRBD1. The V segment lost 5 bases and the J segment 11 bases; nucleotides outside the gene matches: 7. Looked up from germline, CDR1 is SNHLY and CDR2 is FYNNEI. This CDR3 has 14 residues. The CDR3 protein is CASSRITGGTPLHF. The CDR3 bases are TGTGCCAGCAGTCGCATTACAGGGGGCACACCCCTCCACTTT.